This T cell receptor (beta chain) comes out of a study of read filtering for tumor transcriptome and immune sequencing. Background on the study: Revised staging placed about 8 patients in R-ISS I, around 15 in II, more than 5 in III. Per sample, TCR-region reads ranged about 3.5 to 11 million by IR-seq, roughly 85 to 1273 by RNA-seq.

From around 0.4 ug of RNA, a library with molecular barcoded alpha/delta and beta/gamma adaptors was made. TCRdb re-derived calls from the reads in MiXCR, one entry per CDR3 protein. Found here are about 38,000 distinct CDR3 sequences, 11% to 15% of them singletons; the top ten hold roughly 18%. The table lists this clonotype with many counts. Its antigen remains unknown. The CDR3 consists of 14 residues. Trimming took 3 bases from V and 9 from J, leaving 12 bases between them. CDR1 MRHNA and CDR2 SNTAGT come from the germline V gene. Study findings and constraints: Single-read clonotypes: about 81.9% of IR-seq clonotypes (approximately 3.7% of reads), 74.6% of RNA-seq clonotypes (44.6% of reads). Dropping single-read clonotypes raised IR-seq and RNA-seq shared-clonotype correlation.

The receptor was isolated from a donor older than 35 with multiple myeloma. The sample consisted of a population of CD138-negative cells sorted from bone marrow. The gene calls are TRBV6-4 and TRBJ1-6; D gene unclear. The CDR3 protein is CASSDSDPGSPLHF. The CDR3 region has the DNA TGTGCCAGCAGTGATAGCGACCCGGGTTCACCCCTCCACTTT.